A selection of T cell receptor beta chains follows, all from one sample in a study of T cell repertoires in cytomegalovirus infection. A single record per CDR3 protein comes from TCRdb applying MiXCR to the reads. This sample has 250,000 to 300,000 distinct CDR3 sequences, with less than 9.5% found just once. The sequenced material came from PBMCs. All receptors come from a human donor in good health (CMV status not recorded). Some clones in this sample may be carry-over from other donors' samples. CDR3s include the opening cysteine and the closing phenylalanine or tryptophan. The D gene is left open where the match is weak. Only part of the rows carry a size: once, few, many, or a class if the clone is expanded.

D gene,J gene,V gene,clone size,CDR3 DNA,CDR3 protein
TRBD1,TRBJ2-2,TRBV10-3,few,TGTGCCAACTCCGGGACAGCCGGGGAGCTGTTTTTT,CANSGTAGELFF
.,TRBJ1-4,TRBV28,many,TGTGCCAGCAGTTTAGACAGGAGAATTAATGAAAAACTGTTTTTT,CASSLDRRINEKLFF
.,TRBJ1-5,TRBV6-2/TRBV6-3,few,TGTGCCAGCAGTCCCCGGAGCACGGGGCACAAGGATCAGCCCCAGCATTTT,CASSPRSTGHKDQPQHF
.,TRBJ2-2,TRBV11-2,many,TGTGCCAGCAGCCCCCTGGTAGGGGGGGCCGGGGAGCTGTTTTTT,CASSPLVGGAGELFF
.,TRBJ1-1,TRBV7-2,many,TGTGCCAGCAGCCCCCCTCCGGTCAGGAGCACTGAAGCTTTCTTT,CASSPPPVRSTEAFF
TRBD1,TRBJ1-5,TRBV20-1,many,TGCAGTGCCAGGACAGGGGGCACTAATCAGCCCCAGCATTTT,CSARTGGTNQPQHF
TRBD1,TRBJ1-5,TRBV11-2,.,TGTGCCAGCAGCTCCGTCTCCGGGACAGGTGTCGGTCAGCCCCAGCATTTT,CASSSVSGTGVGQPQHF
.,TRBJ2-3,TRBV6-8,.,TGTGCCAGCAGTTTCAGGCGGGGCAGGAGCACAGATACGCAGTATTTT,CASSFRRGRSTDTQYF
.,TRBJ2-5,TRBV5-1,few,TGCGCCAGCAGCTTGGGGATCGGGGGGCAGTACCAAGAGACCCAGTACTTC,CASSLGIGGQYQETQYF
.,TRBJ1-5,TRBV10-1,.,TGCGCCAGCAGTGAGTCCGGGAGCAATCAGCCCCAGCATTTT,CASSESGSNQPQHF
TRBD1,TRBJ1-2,TRBV7-2,many,TGTGCCAGCAGCCCAGGGGGGATAAACTATGGCTACACCTTC,CASSPGGINYGYTF
.,TRBJ2-5,TRBV7-9,few,TGTGCCAGCAGCACAGAGGATATAAAACAAGAGACCCAGTACTTC,CASSTEDIKQETQYF
.,TRBJ1-1,TRBV7-3,many,TGTGCCAGCAGTCCGGGGCACTACAACACTGAAGCTTTCTTT,CASSPGHYNTEAFF
TRBD2,TRBJ2-5,TRBV7-2,many,TGTGCCAGCAGCAAGACTAGCGGAGGGTGGGAGACCCAGTACTTC,CASSKTSGGWETQYF
.,TRBJ2-5,TRBV7-2,many,TGTGCCAGCAGCTTAGTGTCCCGGGGCGGGGAGACCCAGTACTTC,CASSLVSRGGETQYF
.,TRBJ1-1,TRBV7-6,many,TGTGCCAGCAGTCGCTCCGGCTTGGGCACTGAAGCTTTCTTT,CASSRSGLGTEAFF
.,TRBJ1-4,TRBV12-3/TRBV12-4,few,TGTGCCAGCAGTCCCTGGGGCCTAAGCAATGAAAAACTGTTTTTT,CASSPWGLSNEKLFF
TRBD1,TRBJ1-1,TRBV29-1,.,TGCAGCACATGGACAGGGGCGAACACTGAAGCTTTCTTT,CSTWTGANTEAFF
.,TRBJ1-6,TRBV5-6,many,TGTGCCAGCAGTTTAAGAGGGGGAAGCATCAATTCACCCCTCCACTTT,CASSLRGGSINSPLHF
.,TRBJ2-2,TRBV12-3/TRBV12-4,few,TGTGCCAGCAGCCTTCCACTGGGGAATACCGGGGAGCTGTTTTTT,CASSLPLGNTGELFF